The clone carrying this T cell receptor (beta chain) was seen a handful of times. The source of the sample is a study of blood T cells in healthy people across ages. The second PCR ran roughly 6 to 12 cycles with a sample-barcoded 5' primer and J-beta primers. A single record per CDR3 protein comes from TCRdb applying MiXCR to the 5' RACE reads. The sample lists about a million distinct CDR3 sequences; under 40% were seen once. Sequencing was done on a sample of blood. This clonotype was obtained from a man aged 18 to 29 in good health.

The CDR3 protein is CASSVGPSGGRFTDTQYF. CDR3 bases: TGTGCCAGCAGCGTAGGGCCTAGCGGGGGCCGTTTCACAGATACGCAGTATTTT. V usage is TRBV9 and J usage is TRBJ2-3; 10 bases match TRBD2. V was clipped by 0 bases and J by 2 bases; unmatched bases: 9. Germline CDR1 and CDR2: SGDLS and YYNGEE. This CDR3 is built from 18 residues.